This TCR beta chain is from a study of T cell repertoires in aging, cancer and after chemotherapy. Across the whole study: The whole study produced a dataset of roughly 8.8 million TCR reads.

Comments on this clonotype: Its antigen is undetermined.

The template was genomic DNA from peripheral blood, not RNA. The CDR3 length is 15 residues. The V segment lost 8 bases and the J segment 6 bases; nucleotides outside the gene matches: 11. Germline V lookup: CDR1 LNHDA, CDR2 SQIVND (reference sequence). The study, taken as a whole, reports: In each cancer cohort, median generation probability increased across chemotherapy, suggesting thymic output rebounded. Compared with age-matched healthy donors, untreated hematological or solid cancer patients showed higher blood TCR clonality. In cancer patients, declining TCR diversity with age involved lost richness and lost evenness.

Multiplex touch-down PCR with TRB-A/B primers amplified rearranged V-D-J TRB sequences. TCRdb re-derived calls from the multiplex PCR reads in MiXCR, one entry per CDR3 protein. The sample has about 17,000 distinct CDR3 sequences; approximately 46% are singletons. This chain connects TRBV19 to TRBJ2-2; the match to TRBD1 covers 8 bases. The sequence was obtained from a human donor in good health. Input material: blood. CDR3 residues: CASEVDREASGELFF. The CDR3, as DNA: TGTGCCAGTGAGGTGGACAGGGAAGCATCCGGGGAGCTGTTTTTT.